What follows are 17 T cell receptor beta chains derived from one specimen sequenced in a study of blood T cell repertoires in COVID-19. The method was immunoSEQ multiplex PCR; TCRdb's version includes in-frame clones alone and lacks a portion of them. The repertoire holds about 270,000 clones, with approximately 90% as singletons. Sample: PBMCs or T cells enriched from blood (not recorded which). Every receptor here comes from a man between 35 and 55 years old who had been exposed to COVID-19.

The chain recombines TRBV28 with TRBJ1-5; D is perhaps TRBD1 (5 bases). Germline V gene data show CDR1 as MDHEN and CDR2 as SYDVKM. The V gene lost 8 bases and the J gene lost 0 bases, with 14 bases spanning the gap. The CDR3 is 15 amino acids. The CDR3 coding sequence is TGTGCCAGCCTGGGGCGGTCTTATAGCAATCAGCCCCAGCATTTT. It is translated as CASLGRSYSNQPQHF. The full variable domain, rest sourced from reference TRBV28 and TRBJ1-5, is DVKVTQSSRYLVKRTGEKVFLECVQDMDHENMFWYRQDPGLGLRLIYFSYDVKMKEKGDIPEGYSVSREKKERFSLILESASTNQTSMYLCASLGRSYSNQPQHFGDGTRLSIL.

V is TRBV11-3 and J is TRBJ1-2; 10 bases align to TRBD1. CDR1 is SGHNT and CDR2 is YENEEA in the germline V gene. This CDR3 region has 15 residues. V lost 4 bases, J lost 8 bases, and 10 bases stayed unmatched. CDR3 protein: CASSSGSGTGEGYTF. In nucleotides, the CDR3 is TGTGCCAGCAGCTCCGGATCCGGGACAGGGGAAGGCTACACCTTC.

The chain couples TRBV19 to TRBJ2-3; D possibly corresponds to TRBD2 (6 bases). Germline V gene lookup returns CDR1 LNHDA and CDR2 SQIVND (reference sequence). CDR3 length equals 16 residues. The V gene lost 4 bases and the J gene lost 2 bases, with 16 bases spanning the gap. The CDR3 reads CASSTLRGTHTDTQYF. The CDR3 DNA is TGTGCCAGTAGTACCCTCCGGGGGACGCACACAGATACGCAGTATTTT.

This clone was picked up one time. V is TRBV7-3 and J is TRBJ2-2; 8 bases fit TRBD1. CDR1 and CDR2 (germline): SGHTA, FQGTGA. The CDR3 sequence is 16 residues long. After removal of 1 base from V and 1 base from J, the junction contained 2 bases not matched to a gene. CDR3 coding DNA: TGTGCCAGCAGCTTAATACAGGGGGTGAACACCGGGGAGCTGTTTTTT. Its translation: CASSLIQGVNTGELFF.

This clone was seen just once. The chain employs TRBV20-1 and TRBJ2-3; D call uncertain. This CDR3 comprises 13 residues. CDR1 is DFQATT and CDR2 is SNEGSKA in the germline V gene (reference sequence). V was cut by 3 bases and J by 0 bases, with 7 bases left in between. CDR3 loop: CSASWASTDTQYF. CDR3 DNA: TGCAGTGCTAGTTGGGCAAGCACAGATACGCAGTATTTT.

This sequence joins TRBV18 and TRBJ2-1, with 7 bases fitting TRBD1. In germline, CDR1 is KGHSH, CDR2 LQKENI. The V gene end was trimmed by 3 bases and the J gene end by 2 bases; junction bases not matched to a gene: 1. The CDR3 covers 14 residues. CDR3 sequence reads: CASSPTGTYNEQFF. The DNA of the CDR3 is TGTGCCAGCTCACCGACAGGGACCTACAATGAGCAGTTCTTC.

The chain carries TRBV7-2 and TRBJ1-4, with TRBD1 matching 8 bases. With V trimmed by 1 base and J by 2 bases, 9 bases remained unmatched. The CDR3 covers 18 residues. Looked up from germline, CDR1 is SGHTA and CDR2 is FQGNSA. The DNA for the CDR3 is TGTGCCAGCAGCTTAGTCTCGGGCAGGGGGCATACTAATGAAAAACTGTTTTTT. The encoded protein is CASSLVSGRGHTNEKLFF.

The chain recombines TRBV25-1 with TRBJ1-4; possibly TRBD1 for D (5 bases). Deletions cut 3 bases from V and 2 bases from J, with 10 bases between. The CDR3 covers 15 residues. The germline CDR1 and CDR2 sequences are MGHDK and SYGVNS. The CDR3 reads CASSDDRLTNEKLFF. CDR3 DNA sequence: TGTGCCAGCAGTGACGACAGACTGACTAATGAAAAACTGTTTTTT.

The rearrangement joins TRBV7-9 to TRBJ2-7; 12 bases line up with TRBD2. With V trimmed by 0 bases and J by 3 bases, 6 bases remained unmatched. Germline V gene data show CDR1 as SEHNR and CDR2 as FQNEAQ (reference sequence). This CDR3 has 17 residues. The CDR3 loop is CASSLASGTSGFYEQYF. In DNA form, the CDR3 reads TGTGCCAGCAGCTTAGCGTCCGGGACTAGCGGGTTCTACGAGCAGTACTTC.

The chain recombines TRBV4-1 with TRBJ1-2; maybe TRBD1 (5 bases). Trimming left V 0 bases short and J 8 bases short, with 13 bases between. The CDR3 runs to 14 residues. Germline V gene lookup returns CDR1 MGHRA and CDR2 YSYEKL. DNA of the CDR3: TGCGCCAGCAGCCAAGATCGGGGGTTTATGGGCTACACCTTC. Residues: CASSQDRGFMGYTF.

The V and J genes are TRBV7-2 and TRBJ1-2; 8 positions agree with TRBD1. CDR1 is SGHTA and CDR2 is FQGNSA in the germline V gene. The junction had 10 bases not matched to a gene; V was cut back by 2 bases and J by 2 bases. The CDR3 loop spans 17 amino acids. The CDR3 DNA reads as TGTGCCAGCAGCTTATCTCCCCGAAGACAGGGGAACTATGGCTACACCTTC. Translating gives CASSLSPRRQGNYGYTF.

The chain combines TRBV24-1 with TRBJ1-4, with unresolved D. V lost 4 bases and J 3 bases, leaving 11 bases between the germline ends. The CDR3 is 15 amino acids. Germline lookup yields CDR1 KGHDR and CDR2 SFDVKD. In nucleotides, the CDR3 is TGTGCCACCAGTGACCCGCGCGGATCTAATGAAAAACTGTTTTTT. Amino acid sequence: CATSDPRGSNEKLFF.

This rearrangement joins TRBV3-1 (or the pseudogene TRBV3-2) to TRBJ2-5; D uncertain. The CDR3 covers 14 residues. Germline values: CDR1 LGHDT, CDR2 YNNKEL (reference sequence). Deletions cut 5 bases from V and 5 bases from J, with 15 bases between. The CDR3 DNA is TGTGCCAGCAGCGACTCAGCGAGGAGCGAGACCCAGTACTTC. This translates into CASSDSARSETQYF.

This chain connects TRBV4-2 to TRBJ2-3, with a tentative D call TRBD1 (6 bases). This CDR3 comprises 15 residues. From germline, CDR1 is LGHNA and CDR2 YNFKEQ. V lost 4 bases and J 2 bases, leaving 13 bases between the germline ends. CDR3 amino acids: CASSLPGQLTDTQYF. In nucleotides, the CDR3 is TGTGCCAGCAGCCTGCCGGGACAACTCACAGATACGCAGTATTTT.

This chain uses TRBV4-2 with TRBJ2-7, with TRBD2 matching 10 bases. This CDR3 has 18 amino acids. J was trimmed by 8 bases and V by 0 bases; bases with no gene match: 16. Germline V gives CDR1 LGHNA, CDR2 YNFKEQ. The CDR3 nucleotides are TGTGCCAGCAGCCAAGAAGTGGCACTAGCGGGACCGACGCTAAAGCAGTACTTC. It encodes CASSQEVALAGPTLKQYF.

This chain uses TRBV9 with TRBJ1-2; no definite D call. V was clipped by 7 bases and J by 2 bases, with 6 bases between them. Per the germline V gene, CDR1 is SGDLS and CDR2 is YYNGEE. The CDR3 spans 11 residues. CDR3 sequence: CASGQNYGYTF. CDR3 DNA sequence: TGTGCCAGCGGCCAAAACTATGGCTACACCTTC.

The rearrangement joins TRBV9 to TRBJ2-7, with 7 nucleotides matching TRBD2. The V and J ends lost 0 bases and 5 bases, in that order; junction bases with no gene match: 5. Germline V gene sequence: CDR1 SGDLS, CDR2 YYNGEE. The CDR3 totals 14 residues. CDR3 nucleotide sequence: TGTGCCAGCAGCGTAGCCCTGGCGGGGGACGAGCAGTACTTC. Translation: CASSVALAGDEQYF. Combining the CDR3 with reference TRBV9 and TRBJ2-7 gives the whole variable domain DSGVTQTPKHLITATGQRVTLRCSPRSGDLSVYWYQQSLDQGLQFLIQYYNGEERAKGNILERFSAQQFPDLHSELNLSSLELGDSALYFCASSVALAGDEQYFGPGTRLTVT.